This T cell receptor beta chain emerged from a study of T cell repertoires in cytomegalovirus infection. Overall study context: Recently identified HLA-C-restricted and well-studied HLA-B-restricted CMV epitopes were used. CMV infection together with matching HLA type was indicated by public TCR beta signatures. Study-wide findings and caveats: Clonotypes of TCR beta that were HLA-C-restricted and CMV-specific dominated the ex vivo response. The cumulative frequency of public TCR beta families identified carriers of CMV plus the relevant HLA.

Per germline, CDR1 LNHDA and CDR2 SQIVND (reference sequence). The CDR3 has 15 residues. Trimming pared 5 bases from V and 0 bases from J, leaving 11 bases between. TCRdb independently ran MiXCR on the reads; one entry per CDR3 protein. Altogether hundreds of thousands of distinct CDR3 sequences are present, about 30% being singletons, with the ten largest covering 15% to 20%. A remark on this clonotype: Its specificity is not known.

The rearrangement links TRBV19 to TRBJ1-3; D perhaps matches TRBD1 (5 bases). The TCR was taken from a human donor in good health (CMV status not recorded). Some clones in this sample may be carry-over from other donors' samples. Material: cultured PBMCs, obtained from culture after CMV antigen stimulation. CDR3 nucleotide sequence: TGTGCCAGTAGTCGGGGGAAAAACTCTGGAAACACCATATATTTT. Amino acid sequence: CASSRGKNSGNTIYF.